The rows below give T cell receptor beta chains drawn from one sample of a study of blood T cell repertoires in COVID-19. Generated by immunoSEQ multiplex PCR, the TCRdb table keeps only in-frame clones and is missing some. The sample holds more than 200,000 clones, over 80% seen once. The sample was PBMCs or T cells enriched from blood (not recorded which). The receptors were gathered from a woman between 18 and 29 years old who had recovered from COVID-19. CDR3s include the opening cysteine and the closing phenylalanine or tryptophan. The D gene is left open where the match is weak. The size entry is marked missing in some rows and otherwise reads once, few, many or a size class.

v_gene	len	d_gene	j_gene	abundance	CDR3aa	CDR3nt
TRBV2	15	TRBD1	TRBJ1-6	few	CASKDRGPTNSPLHF	TGTGCCTCTAAGGACAGGGGGCCGACTAATTCACCCCTCCACTTT
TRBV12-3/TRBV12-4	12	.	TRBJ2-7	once	CASRGTSYEQYF	TGTGCCAGCAGGGGGACTTCATACGAGCAGTACTTC
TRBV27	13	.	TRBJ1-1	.	CASSLDPGAEAFF	TGTGCCAGCAGTTTGGACCCCGGGGCTGAAGCTTTCTTT
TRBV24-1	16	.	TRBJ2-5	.	CATSDFGRANQETQYF	TGTGCCACCAGTGATTTTGGCAGGGCTAACCAAGAGACCCAGTACTTC
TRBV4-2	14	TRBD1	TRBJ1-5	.	CASSQRTGDQPQHF	TGTGCCAGCAGTCAACGGACAGGGGATCAGCCCCAGCATTTT
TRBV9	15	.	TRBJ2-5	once	CASSAAAGIGETQYF	TGTGCCAGCAGCGCCGCCGCCGGGATCGGAGAGACCCAGTACTTC
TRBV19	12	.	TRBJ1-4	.	CASSMGGPKLFF	TGTGCCAGTAGTATGGGGGGTCCCAAACTGTTTTTT
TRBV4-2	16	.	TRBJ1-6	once	CASSQSLGTPPRSLHF	TGTGCCAGCAGCCAGTCTCTAGGGACTCCGCCCCGATCCCTCCACTTT
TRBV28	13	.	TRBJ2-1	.	CASSLRKALEQFF	TGTGCCAGCAGTTTACGTAAAGCTTTGGAGCAGTTCTTC
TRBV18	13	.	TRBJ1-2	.	CASSPTGGRGYTF	TGTGCCAGCTCACCGACGGGAGGACGTGGCTACACCTTC
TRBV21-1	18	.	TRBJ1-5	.	CASSKNRTGEVCNQPQHF	TGTGCCAGCAGCAAAAACCGGACAGGGGAGGTTTGCAATCAGCCCCAGCATTTT
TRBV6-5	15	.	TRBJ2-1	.	CASSYSGQGRNEQFF	TGTGCCAGCAGTTACTCAGGGCAGGGTCGCAATGAGCAGTTCTTC
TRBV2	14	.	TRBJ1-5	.	CASSDQGSYQPQHF	TGTGCCAGCAGTGACCAGGGAAGCTATCAGCCCCAGCATTTT
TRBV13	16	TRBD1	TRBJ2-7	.	CASSLLVGTGVYEQYF	TGTGCCAGCAGCTTGCTAGTCGGGACAGGGGTTTACGAGCAGTACTTC
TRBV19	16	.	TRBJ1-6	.	CASSIEGAGARSPLHF	TGTGCCAGTAGTATAGAAGGAGCAGGGGCAAGGTCACCCCTCCACTTT
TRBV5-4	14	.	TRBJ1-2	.	CASSFQGYRVGYTF	TGTGCCAGCAGCTTTCAAGGGTACAGGGTGGGCTACACCTTC
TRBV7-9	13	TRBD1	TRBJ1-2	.	CASSPQTGDGYTF	TGTGCCAGCAGCCCCCAGACAGGGGACGGCTACACCTTC
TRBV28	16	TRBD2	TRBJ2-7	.	CASSSWTSGSSYEQYF	TGTGCCAGCAGTTCTTGGACTAGCGGGAGCTCCTACGAGCAGTACTTC
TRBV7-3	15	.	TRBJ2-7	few	CASSLEGGAPYEQYF	TGTGCCAGCAGCCTCGAGGGGGGGGCCCCCTACGAGCAGTACTTC
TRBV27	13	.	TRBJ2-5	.	CASSLEAQETQYF	TGTGCCAGCAGTTTAGAAGCGCAAGAGACCCAGTACTTC
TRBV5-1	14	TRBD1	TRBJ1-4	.	CASRIGTANEKLFF	TGCGCCAGCAGGATAGGGACAGCTAATGAAAAACTGTTTTTT
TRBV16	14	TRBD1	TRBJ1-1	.	CALLPGGPNTEAFF	TGTGCCCTTCTCCCAGGGGGCCCGAACACTGAAGCTTTCTTT
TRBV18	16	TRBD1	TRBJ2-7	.	CASSPAGTGGGYEQYF	TGTGCCAGCTCGCCCGCCGGGACAGGGGGCGGTTACGAGCAGTACTTC
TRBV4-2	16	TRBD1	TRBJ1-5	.	CASSQGAQGFDQPQHF	TGTGCCAGCAGCCAGGGGGCACAGGGGTTTGATCAGCCCCAGCATTTT
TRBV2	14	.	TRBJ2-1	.	CASSEGGRGYEQFF	TGTGCCAGCAGTGAAGGCGGCAGGGGCTATGAGCAGTTCTTC
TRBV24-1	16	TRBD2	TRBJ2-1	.	CATSDPGLATYNEQFF	TGTGCCACCAGTGACCCGGGACTAGCTACCTACAATGAGCAGTTCTTC
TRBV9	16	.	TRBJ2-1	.	CASSVETGLAYNEQFF	TGTGCCAGCAGCGTAGAAACGGGATTAGCCTACAATGAGCAGTTCTTC
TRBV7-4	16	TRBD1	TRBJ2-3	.	CASSLGRGNWTDTQYF	TGTGCCAGCAGCTTAGGCAGGGGGAATTGGACAGATACGCAGTATTTT
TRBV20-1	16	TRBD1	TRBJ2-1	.	CSASSPDRGPYNEQFF	TGCAGTGCTAGTTCCCCCGACAGGGGGCCCTACAATGAGCAGTTCTTC
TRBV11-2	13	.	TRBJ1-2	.	CASSLDRWGGFTF	TGTGCCAGCAGCTTAGACCGTTGGGGGGGGTTTACCTTC
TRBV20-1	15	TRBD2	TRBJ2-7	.	CSASTPTGGPVEQYF	TGCAGTGCTAGTACCCCCACGGGAGGTCCTGTAGAGCAGTACTTC
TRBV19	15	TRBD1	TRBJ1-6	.	CASSGGTGVLSPLHF	TGTGCCAGTAGTGGTGGGACAGGGGTTTTGTCACCCCTCCACTTT
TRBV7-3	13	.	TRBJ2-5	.	CASSFRGGETQYF	TGTGCCAGCAGCTTCAGGGGTGGAGAGACCCAGTACTTC
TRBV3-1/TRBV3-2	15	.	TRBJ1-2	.	CASSQHKDRTEGYTF	TGTGCCAGCAGCCAACATAAAGACAGGACGGAGGGCTACACCTTC
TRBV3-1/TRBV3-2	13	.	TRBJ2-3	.	CASSPLSADTQYF	TGTGCCAGCAGCCCCCTTTCCGCAGATACGCAGTATTTT
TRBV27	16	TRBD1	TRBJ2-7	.	CASSLSGTVIVYEQYF	TGTGCCAGCAGTTTATCAGGGACAGTGATAGTCTACGAGCAGTACTTC
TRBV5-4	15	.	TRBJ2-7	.	CASSLAPRGPYEQYF	TGTGCCAGCAGCTTAGCCCCCCGGGGTCCCTACGAGCAGTACTTC
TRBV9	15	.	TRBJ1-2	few	CASSVADSANYGYTF	TGTGCCAGCAGCGTAGCTGACAGCGCGAACTATGGCTACACCTTC
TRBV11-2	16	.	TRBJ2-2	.	CASSSLGGLRAGELFF	TGTGCCAGCAGCTCATTAGGAGGGCTGCGAGCCGGGGAGCTGTTTTTT
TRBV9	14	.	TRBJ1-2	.	CASSVEAGAYGYTF	TGTGCCAGCAGCGTGGAGGCAGGCGCTTATGGCTACACCTTC
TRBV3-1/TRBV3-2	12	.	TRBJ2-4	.	CASSQGAGNQYF	TGTGCCAGCAGCCAAGGGGCAGGGAATCAGTACTTC
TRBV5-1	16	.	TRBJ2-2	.	CASSWRPSVGTGELFF	TGCGCCAGCAGCTGGAGGCCTAGCGTGGGCACCGGGGAGCTGTTTTTT
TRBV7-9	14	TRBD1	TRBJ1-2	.	CASSLSTGANGYTF	TGTGCCAGCAGCTTATCAACAGGGGCGAATGGCTACACCTTC
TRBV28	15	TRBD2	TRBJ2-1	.	CASSHGTRRDNEQFF	TGTGCCAGCAGTCACGGGACTAGACGGGACAATGAGCAGTTCTTC
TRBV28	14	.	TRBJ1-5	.	CASSLPGGNQPQHF	TGTGCCAGCAGTTTACCAGGGGGCAATCAGCCCCAGCATTTT
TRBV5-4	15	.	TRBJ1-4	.	CASSSPDTSNEKLFF	TGTGCCAGCAGCTCCCCGGACACTTCTAATGAAAAACTGTTTTTT
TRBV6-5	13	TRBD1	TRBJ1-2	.	CASSLGQAYGYTF	TGTGCCAGCTCCCTGGGACAGGCCTATGGCTACACCTTC
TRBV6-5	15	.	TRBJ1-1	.	CAGSTGIEVNTEAFF	TGTGCCGGGTCTACAGGGATTGAGGTTAACACTGAAGCTTTCTTT
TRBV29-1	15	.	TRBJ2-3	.	CSVEDRRAGGDTQYF	TGCAGCGTTGAAGATCGAAGGGCCGGAGGGGATACGCAGTATTTT